This TCR beta chain was sequenced during a study of cytomegalovirus exposure and HLA in healthy donors. The PCR contained 60 Vbeta and 13 Jbeta primers. This table comes from immunoSEQ multiplex PCR, and its TCRdb copy is limited to in-frame clones, with some not included. The sample holds roughly 280,000 clones, 72% seen once. Details on this clone: Its antigen is unidentified.

V shed 5 bases and J 4 bases; nucleotides not matched to a gene: 8. Germline CDR1 and CDR2: PRHDT and FYEKMQ (reference sequence). CDR3 length: 16 residues. Study observations and caveats: Analysis performed later found 16,951 TCR beta sequences associated with HLA alleles at 0.05 false discovery rate. Upon later analysis, HLA-associated TCR beta chains proved more clonally expanded than other, equally common chains. A later analysis by the authors found several of the most significant clusters apparently linked to common viral pathogens. In a later analysis, donors in an Asian-associated ancestry cluster reportedly had fewer N-insertions in productive TCRs than the cohort mean.

Specimen: PBMCs. This clonotype was obtained from a female donor in good health and CMV-seronegative. The chain joins TRBV13 to TRBJ2-7, with 13 bases lining up with TRBD2. CDR3 DNA sequence: TGTGCCAGCAGCCCCTATGGGACTAGCGGGACTTACGAGCAGTACTTC. It yields the protein CASSPYGTSGTYEQYF. The full variable domain, its missing parts supplied by reference TRBV13 and TRBJ2-7, is AAGVIQSPRHLIKEKRETATLKCYPIPRHDTVYWYQQGPGQDPQFLISFYEKMQSDKGSIPDRFSAQQFSDYHSELNMSSLELGDSALYFCASSPYGTSGTYEQYFGPGTRLTVT.